These 18 T cell receptor beta chains came from one sample sequenced in a study of blood T cell repertoires in COVID-19. Repertoires were generated with immunoSEQ multiplex PCR, while TCRdb's copy carries only in-frame clones and drops some. The data hold some 150,000 clones, with roughly nine tenths observed a single time. Sequenced material: peripheral blood. The receptors derive from a human donor in a cohort sampled during active COVID-19.

The J gene is TRBJ2-7, the V gene TRBV6-1; D call uncertain. CDR3 length: 13 amino acids. Germline CDR1 reads MNHNS; CDR2 reads SASEGT. With 2 bases removed from V and 3 bases from J, the gap between germline ends came to 8 bases. CDR3 bases: TGTGCCAGCAGTGAACAACCAGGCTACGAGCAGTACTTC. Its protein product is CASSEQPGYEQYF.

The chain carries TRBV3-1 (or the pseudogene TRBV3-2) and TRBJ2-1; 8 bases match TRBD2. In germline, CDR1 is LGHDT, CDR2 YNNKEL (reference sequence). The V segment lost 1 base and the J segment 7 bases; nucleotides outside the gene matches: 12. The CDR3 length is 17 residues. This chain's CDR3 is CASSQGDRGGLPNEQFF. In DNA form, the CDR3 reads TGTGCCAGCAGCCAAGGAGACCGGGGGGGCCTTCCAAATGAGCAGTTCTTC.

This sequence joins TRBV29-1 and TRBJ1-2; 8 bases match TRBD1. CDR1 SQVTM and CDR2 ANQGSEA come from the germline V gene. V shed 6 bases and J 3 bases; nucleotides not matched to a gene: 6. The CDR3 is 13 residues long. The CDR3 loop reads CSVVQGGDYGYTF. Written as DNA, the CDR3 is TGCAGCGTCGTACAGGGGGGCGACTATGGCTACACCTTC. The full variable domain, in which reference TRBV29-1 and TRBJ1-2 provide the parts outside the CDR3, is SAVISQKPSRDICQRGTSLTIQCQVDSQVTMMFWYRQQPGQSLTLIATANQGSEATYESGFVIDKFPISRPNLTFSTLTVSNMSPEDSSIYLCSVVQGGDYGYTFGSGTRLTVV.

This rearrangement joins TRBV20-1 to TRBJ1-1; a weak D match, TRBD1 (6 bases). Trimming removed 3 bases from V and 1 base from J, with 9 bases in between. The CDR3 spans 13 residues. Germline CDR1 DFQATT, CDR2 SNEGSKA (reference sequence). This CDR3 reads CSASGQPNTEAFF. In DNA form, the CDR3 reads TGCAGTGCTAGTGGACAGCCGAACACTGAAGCTTTCTTT.

This chain links TRBV5-4 with TRBJ2-7; 9 nucleotides agree with TRBD1. The CDR3 contains 15 residues. Germline V gene lookup returns CDR1 SGHNT and CDR2 YYREEE (reference sequence). V lost 5 bases, J lost 4 bases, and 10 bases stayed unmatched. The DNA of the CDR3 is TGTGCCAGCAGGGACGGGACAGGGTTACCGTACGAGCAGTACTTC. Protein sequence: CASRDGTGLPYEQYF.

CDR3 in DNA: TGTCCCCAAGGGGACAGGGAAAACTATGGCTACACCTTC. Encoded protein: CPQGDRENYGYTF. V usage is TRBV6-6 and J usage is TRBJ1-2, with 9 positions matching TRBD1. CDR3 size: 13 residues. CDR1 and CDR2 from the germline V gene are MNHNY and SVGAGI (reference sequence).

This rearrangement joins TRBV5-1 to TRBJ2-1; 13 bases align to TRBD2. In germline, CDR1 is SGHRS, CDR2 YFSETQ. The trim removed 1 base at V and 2 bases at J, leaving 9 bases unmatched. The CDR3 length is 19 residues. The CDR3 DNA reads TGCGCCAGCAGCTTGCACCCCTGGACTAGCGGGGGTGCCTACAATGAGCAGTTCTTC. Amino acids: CASSLHPWTSGGAYNEQFF.

J is TRBJ1-4 and V is TRBV20-1; unclear D gene. Germline V CDR1 and CDR2: DFQATT, SNEGSKA (reference sequence). This CDR3 has 14 residues. V was pared by 3 bases and J by 0 bases, with 8 bases between. The CDR3 spells CSASGATTNEKLFF. The CDR3 DNA reads as TGCAGTGCTAGTGGAGCAACAACTAATGAAAAACTGTTTTTT.

The genes are TRBV7-2 and TRBJ1-1, with D maybe TRBD1 (6 bases). Per the germline V gene, CDR1 is SGHTA and CDR2 is FQGNSA. The CDR3 runs 15 residues. V was trimmed by 5 bases and J by 3 bases, leaving 16 bases between them. CDR3 sequence reads: CASSQRGGADTEAFF. In DNA, the CDR3 is TGTGCCAGCAGCCAACGCGGGGGGGCGGACACTGAAGCTTTCTTT.

Turning to this clone: One junction end does not reproduce the germline sequence, and a read error may be involved. V gene TRBV9 combines with J gene TRBJ2-7; the D gene is possibly TRBD1 (6 bases). This CDR3 has 18 amino acids. Germline V gene lookup returns CDR1 SGDLS and CDR2 YYNGEE. The CDR3 sequence: CASSVVAGVRGSCHHEIF. The CDR3 nucleotides are TGTGCCAGCAGCGTAGTTGCAGGGGTTAGAGGAAGCTGCCACCACGAGATCTTC.

The chain has TRBV29-1 and TRBJ2-5; TRBD1 matches 10 bases. J was trimmed by 5 bases and V by 0 bases; bases with no gene match: 6. Germline-derived CDR1 and CDR2 are SQVTM and ANQGSEA. CDR3 length: 15 amino acids. CDR3 sequence reads: CSVEDRRDRGETQYF. DNA for the CDR3: TGCAGCGTTGAAGATCGGCGGGACAGGGGTGAGACCCAGTACTTC.

The chain uses TRBV12-5 and TRBJ2-1, with 10 bases matching TRBD2. Germline V gives CDR1 LGHNT, CDR2 FRNRAP. The CDR3 is 14 amino acids. The V and J ends lost 5 bases and 5 bases, in that order; junction bases with no gene match: 3. The CDR3 sequence is CASGIAGGNNEQFF. In nucleotides, the CDR3 is TGTGCTAGTGGTATAGCGGGGGGTAACAATGAGCAGTTCTTC.

The rearrangement joins TRBV14 to TRBJ2-7, with TRBD2 matching 8 bases. The CDR3 has 14 amino acids. After removal of 0 bases from V and 2 bases from J, the junction contained 0 bases not matched to a gene. Germline V gene lookup returns CDR1 SGHDN and CDR2 FVKESK. The CDR3 region has the DNA TGTGCCAGCAGCCAAGAGGGACTAGCCTACGAGCAGTACTTC. Translation: CASSQEGLAYEQYF.

The V and J genes are TRBV5-1 and TRBJ2-7, with D perhaps TRBD1 (6 bases). CDR3 length: 15 amino acids. The V gene lost 0 bases and the J gene lost 1 base, with 11 bases spanning the gap. In germline, CDR1 is SGHRS, CDR2 YFSETQ. CDR3 residues: CASSLAGTQSYEQYF. In DNA, the CDR3 is TGCGCCAGCAGCTTGGCCGGGACACAGTCCTACGAGCAGTACTTC.

The genes are TRBV5-1 and TRBJ1-1; D may be TRBD1 (5 bases). CDR3 size: 12 residues. The ends were cut back, 4 bases at V and 1 base at J, with 5 bases in the middle. Germline V CDR1 and CDR2: SGHRS, YFSETQ. The CDR3 nucleotides read TGCGCCAGCAGCACAGGGAACACTGAAGCTTTCTTT. It specifies CASSTGNTEAFF.

The sample holds a few counts of this clone. The rearrangement links TRBV7-3 to TRBJ1-2; TRBD1 is a possible D gene (5 bases). Germline CDR1 SGHTA, CDR2 FQGTGA. V lost 5 bases and J 10 bases, leaving 23 bases between the germline ends. This CDR3 spans 15 amino acids. CDR3 DNA sequence: TGTGCCAGCAGCACATACAATGAAGGGGAAAATGACTACACCTTC. Amino acids: CASSTYNEGENDYTF.

This clone was picked up one time. This chain connects TRBV25-1 to TRBJ2-3; D is undetermined. Deletions cut 5 bases from V and 0 bases from J, with 9 bases between. There are 14 residues in the CDR3. Germline V gene sequence: CDR1 MGHDK, CDR2 SYGVNS. The CDR3, as DNA: TGTGCCAGCAGTCGTCAGTACAGCACAGATACGCAGTATTTT. It yields the protein CASSRQYSTDTQYF.

As DNA, the CDR3 is TGTGCCACCAGCATCGGGACTAGCGGGGGGTACAATGAGCAGTTCTTC. Translating it yields CATSIGTSGGYNEQFF. The rearrangement uses TRBV15 and TRBJ2-1; 15 bases fit TRBD2. CDR1 is LNHNV, CDR2 YYDKDF, per germline (reference sequence). The CDR3 runs 16 residues. The junction had 2 bases not matched to a gene; V was cut back by 4 bases and J by 4 bases. Supplemented by reference TRBV15 and TRBJ2-1, the full variable domain reads DAMVIQNPRYQVTQFGKPVTLSCSQTLNHNVMYWYQQKSSQAPKLLFHYYDKDFNNEADTPDNFQSRRPNTSFCFLDIRSPGLGDTAMYLCATSIGTSGGYNEQFFGPGTRLTVL.